This note documents a single TCR beta chain sequence. Different DNA sequences within this sample yield the same CDR3. The entry originates in a study of blood T cell repertoires in COVID-19. The wider study: COVID-19 samples collected from the United States, Italy and Spain covered acute and convalescent phases. T cells, B-cell-depleted T cells, or PBMCs provided the cDNA or gDNA that served as material.

There are 15 residues in the CDR3. Germline trimming cut 3 bases from V and 3 bases from J; bases unmatched to any gene: 5. Germline CDR1 and CDR2: KGHSH and LQKENI. Authors' methods: Scientists estimated how many nucleated cells there were by amplifying reference gene primers. Using immunoSEQ multiplex PCR, the repertoire was profiled, and TCRdb retains in-frame clones only, with some absent. The V and J calls and the clone size are those of that table, but D and trimming were determined from the DNA. This sample has more than 95,000 clones, with about 88% found just once. The chain carries TRBV18 and TRBJ1-2; 9 positions match TRBD1. Source material: peripheral blood. This receptor was taken from a human donor in a cohort sampled during active COVID-19. The CDR3 here is CASSPGTGPDYGYTF. CDR3 nucleotide sequence: TGTGCCAGCTCACCGGGGACAGGGCCTGACTATGGCTACACCTTC.